The TCR beta chain under discussion was sequenced for a study of radiotherapy plus CTLA-4 blockade in lung cancer. About the research overall: Objective response was observed in approximately 18% of patients, and disease control in roughly 30%. Overall study results and limits: Early blood T cell clone dynamics reportedly forecast response best, with interferon-beta. TCR clones from tumors expanded in blood after radiotherapy plus ipilimumab.

Focal radiation plus CTLA-4 blockade with ipilimumab was administered to patients who had chemo-refractory metastatic non-small-cell lung cancer. Sequencing was performed with immunoSEQ multiplex PCR; in TCRdb, only in-frame clones are kept and a portion is missing. Of around 59,000 clones in the sample, around 80% were seen once. This clone was found a few times. Antigen unknown. Trimming removed 0 bases from V and 14 bases from J; junction bases left unmatched: 5. The CDR3 sequence is 13 residues long. Looked up from germline, CDR1 is SGDLS and CDR2 is YYNGEE. This rearrangement joins TRBV9 to TRBJ1-6; 7 bases agree with TRBD1. This sequence was found in a human donor with non-small cell lung cancer who had a partial response to radiotherapy plus ipilimumab. The sample consisted of peripheral blood, taken from a patient treated with radiotherapy plus ipilimumab. The CDR3 nucleotides are TGTGCCAGCAGCGTAGGGACAGGTTTGACCCTCCACTTT. Residues: CASSVGTGLTLHF.